Each of the 9 T cell receptor beta chains below was sequenced from the same sample in a study of shared clonotypes between healthy human individuals. It was CD45RO-negative cells, positively selected for CCR7, that made up naive CD8 cells, with terminally differentiated effector memory CD45RA+ cells excluded. The protocol was immunoSEQ multiplex PCR, while the TCRdb copy is restricted to in-frame clones and leaves out a portion. The data show millions of clones, around 96% seen once. The sample comprised naive CD8+ T cells sorted from blood. The source is a man between 18 and 35 years old in good health.

The chain employs TRBV2 and TRBJ1-5; D may be TRBD1 (6 bases). Germline CDR1 SNHLY, CDR2 FYNNEI. Trimming removed 3 bases from V and 2 bases from J, with 14 bases in between. CDR3 length equals 16 residues. The CDR3 reads CASSEVGRGGNQPQHF. The CDR3 nucleotides are TGTGCCAGCAGTGAGGTCGGCAGGGGAGGCAATCAGCCCCAGCATTTT. Variable domain in full (rest from reference TRBV2 and TRBJ1-5): EPEVTQTPSHQVTQMGQEVILRCVPISNHLYFYWYRQILGQKVEFLVSFYNNEISEKSEIFDDQFSVERPDGSNFTLKIRSTKLEDSAMYFCASSEVGRGGNQPQHFGDGTRLSIL.

The chain has TRBV19 and TRBJ2-5; perhaps TRBD1 as D (6 bases). With 1 base removed from V and 7 bases from J, the gap between germline ends came to 16 bases. This CDR3 comprises 15 residues. Germline CDR1 LNHDA, CDR2 SQIVND (reference sequence). In nucleotides, the CDR3 is TGTGCCAGTAGTATAGCCGGGACACCGTTCGTGACCCAGTACTTC. Protein product: CASSIAGTPFVTQYF. The complete variable domain, with remaining parts taken from reference TRBV19 and TRBJ2-5, reads DGGITQSPKYLFRKEGQNVTLSCEQNLNHDAMYWYRQDPGQGLRLIYYSQIVNDFQKGDIAEGYSVSREKKESFPLTVTSAQKNPTAFYLCASSIAGTPFVTQYFGPGTRLLVL.

The chain recombines TRBV7-9 with TRBJ2-3; the match to TRBD1 covers 11 bases. Trimming took 2 bases from V and 4 from J; bases not matched to a gene: 5. Germline V gene data show CDR1 as SEHNR and CDR2 as FQNEAQ (reference sequence). The CDR3 runs 16 residues. This CDR3 is CASSLFGQGASDTQYF. CDR3 bases: TGTGCCAGCAGCTTATTTGGACAGGGGGCTTCAGATACGCAGTATTTT.

The chain is built from TRBV4-1 and TRBJ2-7; the match to TRBD2 covers 8 bases. The CDR3 extends over 16 amino acids. Germline CDR1 MGHRA, CDR2 YSYEKL. The V segment lost 1 base and the J segment 5 bases; nucleotides outside the gene matches: 10. In DNA, the CDR3 is TGCGCCAGCAGCCAAGCCATAGCGGGAATGTGGAACGAGCAGTACTTC. It is translated as CASSQAIAGMWNEQYF.

The rearrangement uses TRBV6-5 and TRBJ1-1, with unresolved D. The CDR3 consists of 13 residues. Trimming took off 6 bases at V and 8 bases at J, with 16 bases between the two ends. The germline CDR1 and CDR2 sequences are MNHEY and SVGAGI. The CDR3 coding sequence is TGTGCCAGCAGCCCCGTTGGGTCGGCCGAAGCTTTCTTT. Translating gives CASSPVGSAEAFF.

CDR3 amino acids: CASSSPGTYNEQFF. The CDR3 DNA is TGTGCCAGCAGCTCTCCGGGGACCTACAATGAGCAGTTCTTC. The V gene is TRBV7-3, the J gene TRBJ2-1, with D perhaps matching TRBD2 (5 bases). The CDR3 contains 14 residues. The V end lost 4 bases, the J end lost 2 bases, and 9 bases lay between the germline ends. Per the germline V gene, CDR1 is SGHTA and CDR2 is FQGTGA.

The chain joins TRBV6-5 to TRBJ1-2, with D maybe TRBD1 (5 bases). V gave up 1 base and J gave up 4 bases, with 7 bases separating them. The V gene's germline CDR1 is MNHEY and CDR2 SVGAGI. The CDR3 consists of 13 residues. CDR3 in amino acids: CASSYYGGYGYTF. The DNA of the CDR3 is TGTGCCAGCAGTTACTACGGGGGCTATGGCTACACCTTC.

This clone appeared once. The chain employs TRBV27 and TRBJ2-7; D might be TRBD1 or TRBD2, each matching 5 bases. The CDR3 has 14 amino acids. The V end was cut by 2 bases, the J end by 5 bases, with 13 bases between. From germline, CDR1 is MNHEY and CDR2 SMNVEV (reference sequence). CDR3: CASSLRAGTDEQYF. CDR3 coding DNA: TGTGCCAGCAGTTTACGGGCAGGGACGGACGAGCAGTACTTC.

The rearrangement uses TRBV28 and TRBJ2-1, with 7 bases matching TRBD1. Germline trimming cut 6 bases from V and 9 bases from J; bases unmatched to any gene: 11. The CDR3 covers 14 residues. Germline CDR1 is MDHEN and CDR2 is SYDVKM. CDR3 nucleotide sequence: TGTGCCAGCAGAATTATTTCCTGGGACAGTGAGCAGTTCTTC. It specifies CASRIISWDSEQFF.